This T cell receptor (beta chain) was observed in a study of cytotoxic CD8 clonotypes in ibrutinib-treated CLL. General observations from the study: With treatment, public clonotypes, which were uncommon, either contracted or remained stable.

A note on this clone: Its target is unknown.

Using immunoSEQ multiplex PCR, the repertoire was profiled, and TCRdb retains in-frame clones only, with some absent. The top ten clones hold roughly 21% of a sample with about 57,000 clones, approximately 52% of them seen once. Specimen: PBMCs, collected after 24 months of ibrutinib treatment. The receptor comes from a human donor with chronic lymphocytic leukemia.

In DNA form, the CDR3 reads TGTGCCAGCAACCGGGCGAACACTGAAGCTTTCTTT. It specifies CASNRANTEAFF. V gene TRBV2 combines with J gene TRBJ1-1; D is uncertain. The V and J ends lost 7 bases and 1 base respectively, with 7 bases between them. Germline V gene data show CDR1 as SNHLY and CDR2 as FYNNEI. The length of the CDR3 is 12 residues. Full variable domain (rest looked up from reference TRBV2 and TRBJ1-1): EPEVTQTPSHQVTQMGQEVILRCVPISNHLYFYWYRQILGQKVEFLVSFYNNEISEKSEIFDDQFSVERPDGSNFTLKIRSTKLEDSAMYFCASNRANTEAFFGQGTRLTVV.